This passage covers 19 T cell receptor beta chains from one sample sequenced in a study of OX40 agonist ivuxolimab in advanced cancers. Clones were read by immunoSEQ multiplex PCR, and TCRdb kept only the in-frame ones, dropping some. The sample has about 76,000 clones; 80% to 90% are singletons. Sequencing was performed on CD4+ or CD8+ T cells sorted from blood, taken in a trial of the OX40 agonist ivuxolimab. The receptors stem from an adult with an advanced solid tumor such as melanoma, head and neck, liver or kidney cancer.

The chain has TRBV29-1 and TRBJ2-7, with TRBD1 matching over 7 bases. V was clipped by 5 bases and J by 3 bases; unmatched bases: 7. The germline CDR1 and CDR2 sequences are SQVTM and ANQGSEA. The CDR3 contains 13 residues. The CDR3 is CSVKTGVIYEQYF. In DNA form, the CDR3 reads TGCAGCGTTAAAACAGGGGTTATCTACGAGCAGTACTTC.

CDR3 DNA sequence: TGTGCCAGCTCCGGTGGGGCGGCTAACTATGGCTACACCTTC. Translation: CASSGGAANYGYTF. V and J are TRBV18 and TRBJ1-2; D may be TRBD1 (5 bases). In germline, CDR1 is KGHSH, CDR2 LQKENI. CDR3 length: 14 amino acids. V lost 6 bases and J 0 bases, leaving 11 bases between the germline ends.

The chain couples TRBV6-6 to TRBJ2-7, with D tentatively TRBD2 (6 bases). The CDR3 loop spans 14 amino acids. Germline V lookup: CDR1 MNHNY, CDR2 SVGAGI (reference sequence). V was pared by 5 bases and J by 7 bases, with 18 bases between. CDR3 protein: CASSTGLSPGEQYF. The CDR3 DNA is TGTGCCAGCAGTACGGGACTGAGCCCCGGGGAGCAGTACTTC.

The chain is built from TRBV5-6 and TRBJ2-1; no clear D. The CDR3 has 16 amino acids. CDR1 and CDR2 (germline): SGHDT, YYEEEE. The V and J ends lost 4 bases and 2 bases respectively, with 16 bases between them. CDR3 DNA sequence: TGTGCCAGCAGCGTGCGCGCAGAGTTCCCCTACAATGAGCAGTTCTTC. Residues: CASSVRAEFPYNEQFF. Full variable domain (rest looked up from reference TRBV5-6 and TRBJ2-1): DAGVTQSPTHLIKTRGQQVTLRCSPKSGHDTVSWYQQALGQGPQFIFQYYEEEERQRGNFPDRFSGHQFPNYSSELNVNALLLGDSALYLCASSVRAEFPYNEQFFGPGTRLTVL.

The CDR3 loop reads CASSLGLTTETQYF. The CDR3 DNA follows: TGTGCCAGCAGCTTGGGACTAACTACCGAGACCCAGTACTTC. J is TRBJ2-5 and V is TRBV5-4; TRBD2 is a possible D gene (5 bases). V lost 0 bases to trimming and J lost 5 bases, with 11 bases between them. The CDR3 is made up of 14 amino acids. The germline CDR1 and CDR2 sequences are SGHNT and YYREEE (reference sequence).

The CDR3, as DNA: TGTGCCAGCAGCTTGGCACTAGCGGGAATAGGCTACGAGCAGTACTTC. Residues: CASSLALAGIGYEQYF. The chain is built from TRBV5-6 and TRBJ2-7; 10 bases are shared with TRBD2. CDR1 is SGHDT, CDR2 YYEEEE, per germline. The CDR3 is 16 amino acids. The J segment lost 3 bases and the V segment lost 0 bases, leaving 6 bases of the junction unmatched.

The chain recombines TRBV9 with TRBJ2-3; D gene unclear. The germline CDR1 and CDR2 sequences are SGDLS and YYNGEE. This CDR3 comprises 12 residues. V lost 7 bases and J lost 1, with 7 bases in between. The CDR3 here is CASSPGTDTQYF. The CDR3 bases are TGTGCCAGCTCCCCGGGCACAGATACGCAGTATTTT. Complete variable domain (other parts from reference TRBV9 and TRBJ2-3): DSGVTQTPKHLITATGQRVTLRCSPRSGDLSVYWYQQSLDQGLQFLIQYYNGEERAKGNILERFSAQQFPDLHSELNLSSLELGDSALYFCASSPGTDTQYFGPGTRLTVL.

The rearrangement links TRBV7-2 to TRBJ2-1; TRBD2 agrees at 10 bases. The germline V gene encodes CDR1 SGHTA and CDR2 FQGNSA. The CDR3 is 15 amino acids. V shed 7 bases, J shed 7 bases, and the junction held 10 bases outside the gene matches. The CDR3 DNA sequence: TGTGCCAGCACCTCCCAGCGGGGGGGCATGAATGAGCAGTTCTTC. This codes for CASTSQRGGMNEQFF.

The chain uses TRBV2 and TRBJ2-7; TRBD2 is a possible D gene (5 bases). This CDR3 has 11 amino acids. Germline V gene sequence: CDR1 SNHLY, CDR2 FYNNEI. The V and J ends lost 8 bases and 1 base respectively, with 6 bases between them. CDR3 sequence reads: CASRLSYEQYF. The CDR3 DNA sequence: TGTGCCAGCCGACTATCCTACGAGCAGTACTTC. The full variable domain, rest sourced from reference TRBV2 and TRBJ2-7, is EPEVTQTPSHQVTQMGQEVILRCVPISNHLYFYWYRQILGQKVEFLVSFYNNEISEKSEIFDDQFSVERPDGSNFTLKIRSTKLEDSAMYFCASRLSYEQYFGPGTRLTVT.

The chain carries TRBV6-6 and TRBJ2-7; D may be TRBD1 (6 bases). The CDR3 is made up of 12 amino acids. The V gene lost 8 bases and the J gene lost 5 bases, with 13 bases spanning the gap. The germline V gene has CDR1 MNHNY and CDR2 SVGAGI (reference sequence). The CDR3 DNA reads TGTGCCAGCCGAGGGGGTTCCCACGAGCAGTACTTC. This gives the protein CASRGGSHEQYF.

This clone showed up just a few times. CDR3 sequence: CASSLGPGNYGYTF. CDR3 bases: TGCGCCAGCAGCTTAGGGCCGGGGAACTATGGCTACACCTTC. This chain links TRBV5-1 with TRBJ1-2, with D uncertain. Per germline, CDR1 SGHRS and CDR2 YFSETQ. V was pared by 2 bases and J by 2 bases, with 10 bases between. The CDR3 has 14 amino acids.

The genes are TRBV5-6 and TRBJ2-3; D assignment may be TRBD1 or TRBD2 (6 bases each). V gave up 0 bases and J gave up 2 bases, with 10 bases separating them. Per germline, CDR1 SGHDT and CDR2 YYEEEE. The CDR3 is 15 residues long. The CDR3 protein is CASSLVRGPTDTQYF. The CDR3 DNA is TGTGCCAGCAGCTTGGTACGGGGGCCCACAGATACGCAGTATTTT.

The chain links TRBV6-5 to TRBJ2-7; 9 nucleotides align to TRBD2. CDR3 length: 15 residues. V shed 6 bases, J shed 4 bases, and the junction held 10 bases outside the gene matches. Germline loops: CDR1 MNHEY, CDR2 SVGAGI. The DNA of the CDR3 is TGTGCCAGCAGCCAAAGCGGGGGGTGGAAGTACGAGCAGTACTTC. Translation gives CASSQSGGWKYEQYF.

CDR3 amino acids: CASSEGPIQQPQHF. The DNA of the CDR3 is TGTGCCAGCAGTGAAGGGCCCATCCAGCAGCCCCAGCATTTT. The chain has TRBV6-4 and TRBJ1-5; D is ambiguous. Trimming shortened V by 3 bases and J by 7 bases, and 13 bases separated the two germline ends. This CDR3 spans 14 amino acids. Germline V gene data show CDR1 as MRHNA and CDR2 as SNTAGT.

The chain uses TRBV27 and TRBJ2-6; D uncertain. V lost 5 bases and J 1 base, leaving 9 bases between the germline ends. Germline-derived CDR1 and CDR2 are MNHEY and SMNVEV (reference sequence). The CDR3 contains 15 residues. This chain's CDR3 is CASSMVHSGANVLTF. The CDR3 region has the DNA TGTGCCAGCAGTATGGTCCATTCTGGGGCCAACGTCCTGACTTTC.

This clone appeared a single time. The V and J genes are TRBV4-1 and TRBJ1-1; D is undetermined. Trimming took 0 bases from V and 3 from J, leaving 5 bases between them. Germline loops: CDR1 MGHRA, CDR2 YSYEKL. The CDR3 extends over 13 amino acids. The CDR3 DNA follows: TGCGCCAGCAGCCAAGATGGGTACACTGAAGCTTTCTTT. Encoded protein: CASSQDGYTEAFF.

The chain links TRBV7-8 to TRBJ2-1, with 15 bases matching TRBD2. Germline assignment: CDR1 SGHVS and CDR2 FQNEAQ. The V segment lost 3 bases and the J segment 2 bases; nucleotides outside the gene matches: 11. The CDR3 covers 20 residues. The DNA of the CDR3 is TGTGCCAGCAGCTTCCCGCGGACTAGCGGGGGGGCTTGGACCTACAATGAGCAGTTCTTC. It codes for CASSFPRTSGGAWTYNEQFF. The variable domain in full, with the rest retrieved from reference TRBV7-8 and TRBJ2-1, is GAGVSQSPRYKVAKRGQDVALRCDPISGHVSLFWYQQALGQGPEFLTYFQNEAQLDKSGLPSDRFFAERPEGSVSTLKIQRTQQEDSAVYLCASSFPRTSGGAWTYNEQFFGPGTRLTVL.

The chain combines TRBV6-1 with TRBJ2-3; TRBD2 agrees at 7 bases. Trimming took 8 bases from V and 1 from J; bases not matched to a gene: 6. This CDR3 region has 14 residues. Germline CDR1 MNHNS, CDR2 SASEGT. DNA for the CDR3: TGTGCCAGCGGGAGGGCCTGGGGCACAGATACGCAGTATTTT. The encoded protein is CASGRAWGTDTQYF.

This chain connects TRBV9 to TRBJ2-7; 11 nucleotides line up with TRBD2. Trimming at V came to 3 bases and at J to 0 bases, leaving 5 bases not matched to a gene. Per germline, CDR1 SGDLS and CDR2 YYNGEE. The CDR3 runs 16 residues. The CDR3 is CASSAGLAGRSYEQYF. CDR3 DNA: TGTGCCAGCAGCGCCGGACTAGCGGGCCGCTCCTACGAGCAGTACTTC.